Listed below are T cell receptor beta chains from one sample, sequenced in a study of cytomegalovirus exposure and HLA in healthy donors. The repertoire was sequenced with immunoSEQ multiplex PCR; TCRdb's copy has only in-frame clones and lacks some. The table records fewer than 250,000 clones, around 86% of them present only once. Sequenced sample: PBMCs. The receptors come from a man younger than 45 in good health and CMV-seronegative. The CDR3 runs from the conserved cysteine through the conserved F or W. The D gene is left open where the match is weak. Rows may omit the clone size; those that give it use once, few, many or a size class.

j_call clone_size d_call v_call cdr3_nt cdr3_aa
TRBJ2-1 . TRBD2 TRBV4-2 TGTGCCAGCAGCCTAGGACTAGCGACGAGTGAGCAGTTCTTC CASSLGLATSEQFF
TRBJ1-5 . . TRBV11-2 TGTGCCAGCAGCTTTGCAGGGAACAATCAGCCCCAGCATTTT CASSFAGNNQPQHF
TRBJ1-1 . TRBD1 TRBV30 TGTGCCTGGAGTGTCGGACAGGTGGTAGCTGAAGCTTTCTTT CAWSVGQVVAEAFF
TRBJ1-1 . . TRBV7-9 TGTGCCAGCAGGGGTCAGGAGGACACTGAAGCTTTCTTT CASRGQEDTEAFF
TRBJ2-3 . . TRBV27 TGTGCCAGCAGTTTAGGGGGGGGCTTCGATACGCAGTATTTT CASSLGGGFDTQYF
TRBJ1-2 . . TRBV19 TGTGCCAGTAGTACGGACACGAACTATGGCTACACCTTC CASSTDTNYGYTF
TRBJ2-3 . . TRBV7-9 TGTGCCAGCAGTCGATGGAAGGGGAGGAGAGATACGCAGTATTTT CASSRWKGRRDTQYF
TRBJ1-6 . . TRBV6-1 TGTGCCAGCAGTCCCTTGAGCTCCTATAATTCACCCCTCCACTTT CASSPLSSYNSPLHF
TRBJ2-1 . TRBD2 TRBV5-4 TGTGCCAGCAGCTTGGTTCGGGGGGGCGGGAGTGAGCAGTTCTTC CASSLVRGGGSEQFF
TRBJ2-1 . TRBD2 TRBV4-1 TGCGCCAGCAGCCAGGAAGCGTTTCAGCGGGGGGCCCAGCAGTTCTTC CASSQEAFQRGAQQFF
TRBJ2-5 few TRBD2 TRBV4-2 TGTGCCAGCAGCCCTGGGACTAGCGGGGGTGTCCAAGAGACCCAGTACTTC CASSPGTSGGVQETQYF
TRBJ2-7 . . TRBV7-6 TGTGCCAGCAGCCCCCCTGGAGGACAGATTGGATTCTACGAGCAGTACTTC CASSPPGGQIGFYEQYF
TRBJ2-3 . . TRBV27 TGTGCCAGCAGTTTATCGGAGACAGACCTTTTCCGAGCGAATACGCAGTATTTT CASSLSETDLFRANTQYF
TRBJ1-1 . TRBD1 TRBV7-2 TGTGCCAGCAGCCCAGGGGGTCGGGGGAGAACCACTGAAGCTTTCTTT CASSPGGRGRTTEAFF
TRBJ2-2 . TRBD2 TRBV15 TGTGCCACCAGCACCTCTAGCGGGAGCACCGGGGAGCTGTTTTTT CATSTSSGSTGELFF
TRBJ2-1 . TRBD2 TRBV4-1 TGCGCCAGCAGCCTAAGTGGGCTAGCGGGGTACAATGAGCAGTTCTTC CASSLSGLAGYNEQFF
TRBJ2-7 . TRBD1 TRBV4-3 TGCGCCAGCAGCCGCTATGCAGGGGGTAGACAGGGTATGGACGAGCAGTACTTC CASSRYAGGRQGMDEQYF
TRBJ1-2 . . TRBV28 TGTGCCAGCAGTTTAGGGGGTGGGCACAGGGTTTTCGATGGCTACACCTTC CASSLGGGHRVFDGYTF
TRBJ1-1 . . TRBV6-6 TGTGCCAGCAGTTATGGGCGGGGGACTGAAGCTTTCTTT CASSYGRGTEAFF
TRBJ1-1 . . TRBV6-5 TGTGCCAGCAGTTACTTTTTGCAGGCTGAAGCTTTCTTT CASSYFLQAEAFF
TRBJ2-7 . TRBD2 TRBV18 TGTGCCAGCTCACACGACGGGACTAGCGGGGTTCGCGAGCAGTACTTC CASSHDGTSGVREQYF
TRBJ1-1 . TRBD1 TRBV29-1 TGCAGCGTTTACGGACAGGAAGACACTGAAGCTTTCTTT CSVYGQEDTEAFF
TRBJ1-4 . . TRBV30 TGTGCCTGGACTAACAGGGTTACGGAAAAACTGTTTTTT CAWTNRVTEKLFF
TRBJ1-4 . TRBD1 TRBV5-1 TGCGCCAGCAGCTTCCGACAGGGCGCTAATGAAAAACTGTTTTTT CASSFRQGANEKLFF
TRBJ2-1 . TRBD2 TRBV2 TGTGCCAGCCCGGTGGGAGGGATGAATGAGCAGTTCTTC CASPVGGMNEQFF
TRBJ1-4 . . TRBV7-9 TGTGCCAGCAGCTCTCAGACTGCGGGGGCTAATGAAAAACTGTTTTTT CASSSQTAGANEKLFF
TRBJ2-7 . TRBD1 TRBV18 TGTGCCAGCTCACCATCAACCGGGACAGGGACCTACGAGCAGTACTTC CASSPSTGTGTYEQYF
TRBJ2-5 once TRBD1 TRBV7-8 TGTGCCAGCAGCGACAGGGCTAGTCCAGAGACCCAGTACTTC CASSDRASPETQYF
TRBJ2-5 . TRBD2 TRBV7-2 TGTGCCAGCAGCTCCCCCGGGACTAGAGAAGAGACCCAGTACTTC CASSSPGTREETQYF
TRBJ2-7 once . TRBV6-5 TGTGCCAGCAGTTACTCGTATAGCTACGAGCAGTACTTC CASSYSYSYEQYF
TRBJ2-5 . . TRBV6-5 TGTGCCAGCAGTTACTCGCGGGCACAAGAGACCCAGTACTTC CASSYSRAQETQYF
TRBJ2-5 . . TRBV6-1 TGTGCCAGCAGTCACGGACTAATAGAGACCCAGTACTTC CASSHGLIETQYF
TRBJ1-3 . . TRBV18 TGTGCCAGCTCACCAGGGCCGGTCCCTATATCTGGAAACACCATATATTTT CASSPGPVPISGNTIYF
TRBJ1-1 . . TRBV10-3 TGTGCGGTCGCAGGGTATAACACTGAAGCTTTCTTT CAVAGYNTEAFF
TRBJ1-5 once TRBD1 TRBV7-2 TGTGCCAGCAGCACTAAGGTGGGACAGGTCAATCAGCCCCAGCATTTT CASSTKVGQVNQPQHF
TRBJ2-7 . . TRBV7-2 TGTGCCAGCAGCACCCTTGGAGGTCGGGGGAGCTCCTACGAGCAGTACTTC CASSTLGGRGSSYEQYF
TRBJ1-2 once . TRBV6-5 TGTGCCAGCTGCACCCCTTCAGGGGCGAACGGCTACACCTTC CASCTPSGANGYTF
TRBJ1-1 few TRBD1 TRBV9 TGTGCCAGCAGCCCATACAGGGGTTGGAACACTGAAGCTTTCTTT CASSPYRGWNTEAFF
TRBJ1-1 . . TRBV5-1 TGCGCCAGCAGCTTCGGGGAGATTCAGTCTGAAGCTTTCTTT CASSFGEIQSEAFF
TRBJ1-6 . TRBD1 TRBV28 TGTGCCAGCAGTGTCTCTTACGGGACAGGGGGCGGTTCACCCCTCCACTTT CASSVSYGTGGGSPLHF
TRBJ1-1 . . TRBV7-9 TGTGCCAGCAGCTTAAGACAGAACACTGAAGCTTTCTTT CASSLRQNTEAFF
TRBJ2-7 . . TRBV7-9 TGTGCCAGCAGCTTAGTAACTGCCTATAACTACGAGCAGTACTTC CASSLVTAYNYEQYF
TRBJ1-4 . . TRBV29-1 TGCAGCGTAGGACTGTCCCCGTCTGAAAAACTGTTTTTT CSVGLSPSEKLFF
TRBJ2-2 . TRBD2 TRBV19 TGTGCCAGTAGTATTTCCGTGGTAGCGGGAGGCCCACAGGGCGGGGAGCTGTTTTTT CASSISVVAGGPQGGELFF
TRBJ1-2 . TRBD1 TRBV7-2 TGTGCCAGCAGCTTAGGAAAACCCCAACAGGGGGGCTACACCTTC CASSLGKPQQGGYTF
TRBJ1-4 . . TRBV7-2 TGTGCCAGCAGCCAGGGACACACGAATGAAAAACTGTTTTTT CASSQGHTNEKLFF
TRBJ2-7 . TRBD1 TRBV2 TGTGCCAGCATGCCAGACAGGGGGCGCCCCATATACGAGCAGTACTTC CASMPDRGRPIYEQYF
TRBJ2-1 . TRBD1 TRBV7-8 TGTGCCAGCAGCTTCGACAGGGGTTCCTACAATGAGCAGTTCTTC CASSFDRGSYNEQFF
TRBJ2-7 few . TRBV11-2 TGTGCCAGCAGCTTTAGAACAGAGACCTACGAGCAGTACTTC CASSFRTETYEQYF
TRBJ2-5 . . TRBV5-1 TGCGCCAGCAGCAGAGAAAACCAAGAGACCCAGTACTTC CASSRENQETQYF
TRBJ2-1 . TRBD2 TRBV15 TGTGCCACCAGCAGAATCCGGTATGGTGGCGGGGGGGGCGATGAGCAGTTCTTC CATSRIRYGGGGGDEQFF
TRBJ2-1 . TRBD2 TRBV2 TGTGCCAGCCATAGGGACTATTTGAATGAGCAGTTCTTC CASHRDYLNEQFF
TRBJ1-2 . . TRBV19 TGTGCCACCCATTTGTCAGGGAACTATGGCTACACCTTC CATHLSGNYGYTF